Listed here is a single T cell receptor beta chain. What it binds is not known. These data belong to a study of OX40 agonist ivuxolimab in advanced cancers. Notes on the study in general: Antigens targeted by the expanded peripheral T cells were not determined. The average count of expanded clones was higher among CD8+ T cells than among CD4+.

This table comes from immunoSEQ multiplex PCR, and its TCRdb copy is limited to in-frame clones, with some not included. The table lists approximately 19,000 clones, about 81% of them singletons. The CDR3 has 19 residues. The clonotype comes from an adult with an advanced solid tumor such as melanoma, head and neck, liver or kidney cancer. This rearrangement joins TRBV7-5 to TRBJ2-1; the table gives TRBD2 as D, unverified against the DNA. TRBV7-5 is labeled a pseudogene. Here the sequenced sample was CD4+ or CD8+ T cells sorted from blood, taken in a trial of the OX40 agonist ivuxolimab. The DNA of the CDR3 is TGTGTCAGAAGCTTATCGGTTGATTTCCTAGCGGAACTCAACAATGAGCAGTTCTTC. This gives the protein CVRSLSVDFLAELNNEQFF.